This T cell receptor beta chain was captured in a study of blood T cell repertoires in COVID-19. Germline loops: CDR1 LGHNA, CDR2 YSLEER. The CDR3 loop spans 17 amino acids. After removal of 3 bases from V and 6 bases from J, the junction contained 8 bases not matched to a gene. Measured with immunoSEQ multiplex PCR; TCRdb has only the in-frame clones, and not every one. The sample holds 200,000 to 250,000 clones, approximately 80% seen once. This chain joins TRBV4-3 and TRBJ2-4, with 13 positions matching TRBD2. The receptor's source is a man aged 25-45 years with active or convalescent COVID-19. The sequencing input was peripheral blood. The CDR3 sequence is CASSQGTSGAYLNIQYF. The CDR3 nucleotides are TGCGCCAGCAGCCAGGGGACTAGCGGGGCATACTTAAACATTCAGTACTTC.